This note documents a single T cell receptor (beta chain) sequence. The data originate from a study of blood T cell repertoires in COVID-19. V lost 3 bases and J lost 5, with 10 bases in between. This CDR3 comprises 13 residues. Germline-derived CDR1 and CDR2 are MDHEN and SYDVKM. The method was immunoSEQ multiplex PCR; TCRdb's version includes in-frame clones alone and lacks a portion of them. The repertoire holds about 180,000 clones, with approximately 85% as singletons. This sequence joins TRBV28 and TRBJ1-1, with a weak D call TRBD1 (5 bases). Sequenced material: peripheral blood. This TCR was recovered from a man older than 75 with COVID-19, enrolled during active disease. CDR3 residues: CASSFTGKTEAFF. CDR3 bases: TGTGCCAGCAGTTTTACAGGTAAAACTGAAGCTTTCTTT.